This T cell receptor (beta chain) originates from a study of control samples from healthy donors and cancer patients. The CDR3 contains 12 residues. Germline V CDR1 and CDR2: MDHEN, SYDVKM. V dropped 5 bases and J dropped 5 bases, with 7 bases sitting between them. Profiled with immunoSEQ multiplex PCR; TCRdb holds only in-frame clones, not every one. In the table there are roughly 130,000 clones, nearly 90% of which are singletons. V is TRBV28 and J is TRBJ1-5; no clear D gene. Sequencing was performed on blood. This TCR was recovered from a man aged 50 or older in good health. CDR3 sequence reads: CASSGRDQPQHF. The DNA for the CDR3 is TGTGCCAGCAGTGGGAGAGATCAGCCCCAGCATTTT.